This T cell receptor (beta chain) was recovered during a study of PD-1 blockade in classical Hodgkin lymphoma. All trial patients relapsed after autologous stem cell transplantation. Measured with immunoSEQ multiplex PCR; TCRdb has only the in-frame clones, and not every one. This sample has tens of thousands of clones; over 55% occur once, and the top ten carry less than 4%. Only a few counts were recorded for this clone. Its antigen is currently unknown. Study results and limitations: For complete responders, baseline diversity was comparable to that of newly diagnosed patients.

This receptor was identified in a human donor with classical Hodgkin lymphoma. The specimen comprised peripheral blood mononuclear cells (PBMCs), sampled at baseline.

The DNA of the CDR3 is TGTGCCAGCAGTTTAACACTCGATACCTACAATGAGCAGTTCTTC. The encoded protein is CASSLTLDTYNEQFF. This chain connects TRBV28 to TRBJ2-1; unclear D gene. Trimming removed 2 bases from V and 2 bases from J, with 10 bases in between. This CDR3 comprises 15 residues. CDR1 is MDHEN and CDR2 is SYDVKM in the germline V gene.